Each of the 17 T cell receptor beta chains below was sequenced from the same sample in a study of Ad26.COV2.S vaccination and SARS-CoV-2 variants (dated by TCRdb to 2020 to 2023). Read against the paper, the sample's treatment or condition label means: about 20 received Ad26.COV2.S at low or high dose, single or two shots; about 5 received placebo; per-sample allocation not given. For vaccine and placebo recipients, repertoires were sequenced using samples collected on day 63 after the first injection. The receptor library was made with the immunoSEQ multiplex PCR assay. Drawn from immuneACCESS, this table holds only the in-frame rearrangements with V and J called that TCRdb kept. Clones are partly lost; checked studies trace under half to an unresolved V gene and leave the rest unexplained. For this sample there are approximately 300,000 clones; about 82% appear just once. The ten largest clones add up to less than 2% of the sample.

The starting material was peripheral blood, obtained in a trial of Ad26.COV2.S vaccine versus placebo. These receptors came from a person aged 18 to 59 who received the Ad26.COV2.S COVID-19 vaccine or a placebo.

This clone appeared once. The chain links TRBV6-2 or TRBV6-3 to TRBJ2-3; 9 bases line up with TRBD1. The V segment lost 6 bases and the J segment 5 bases; nucleotides outside the gene matches: 6. Germline V gene lookup returns CDR1 MNHEY and CDR2 SVGEGT. This CDR3 contains 14 residues. The CDR3 DNA is TGTGCCAGCAGCCGGACAGGGGATGTAGATACGCAGTATTTT. Translating gives CASSRTGDVDTQYF.

The V call is TRBV12-3 or TRBV12-4, the J call TRBJ1-2, with TRBD1 matching 7 bases. The J segment lost 6 bases and the V segment lost 5 bases, leaving 6 bases of the junction unmatched. This CDR3 has 13 residues. CDR3 in DNA: TGTGCCAGCAGTCACAGGGGTAGGAATGGCTACACCTTC. This gives the protein CASSHRGRNGYTF.

The rearrangement links TRBV19 to TRBJ2-2; a possible D gene is TRBD2 (6 bases). This CDR3 spans 14 amino acids. Germline CDR1 LNHDA, CDR2 SQIVND (reference sequence). V was trimmed by 10 bases and J by 6 bases, leaving 18 bases between them. The CDR3 nucleotides are TGTGCCACCCGCGGGGTTATAAGGGCCGGGGAGCTGTTTTTT. It is translated as CATRGVIRAGELFF.

The rearrangement joins TRBV4-3 to TRBJ2-5; D is possibly TRBD2 (6 bases). Germline CDR1 LGHNA, CDR2 YSLEER. The CDR3 covers 17 residues. V lost 1 base to trimming and J lost 0 bases, with 15 bases between them. The CDR3 sequence is CASSQGHAGGDQETQYF. CDR3 sequence (DNA): TGCGCCAGCAGCCAAGGCCACGCCGGCGGGGACCAAGAGACCCAGTACTTC.

The V call is TRBV7-8, the J call TRBJ2-7, with no clear D. CDR3 length: 13 amino acids. Deletions cut 5 bases from V and 3 bases from J, with 11 bases between. Looked up from germline, CDR1 is SGHVS and CDR2 is FQNEAQ. CDR3 residues: CASSPDRIYEQYF. CDR3 DNA: TGTGCCAGCAGCCCCGACCGAATCTACGAGCAGTACTTC.

The rearrangement uses TRBV7-9 and TRBJ1-3; D is unclear. Trimming took 5 bases from V and 0 from J, leaving 17 bases between them. Germline CDR1 is SEHNR and CDR2 is FQNEAQ (reference sequence). The CDR3 length is 17 residues. This chain's CDR3 is CASSAIGGTSSGNTIYF. The CDR3 nucleotides are TGTGCCAGCAGCGCGATTGGCGGCACGAGCTCTGGAAACACCATATATTTT.

The chain joins TRBV6-4 to TRBJ1-5, with TRBD1 as a possible D gene (5 bases). V was cut by 8 bases and J by 4 bases, with 15 bases left in between. CDR1 MRHNA and CDR2 SNTAGT come from the germline V gene. This CDR3 has 14 amino acids. The CDR3 DNA sequence: TGTGCCAGCCGAAGGAGGGGCATAAATCAGCCCCAGCATTTT. Its translation is CASRRRGINQPQHF.

This rearrangement joins TRBV9 to TRBJ1-3; 10 bases match TRBD1. Trimming cost V 0 bases and J 0 bases; bases outside gene matches: 12. The CDR3 contains 20 residues. Germline assignment: CDR1 SGDLS and CDR2 YYNGEE. Here the CDR3 DNA reads TGTGCCAGCAGCGTAGCCACCCCCTGGGGACAGGGGAGCTCTGGAAACACCATATATTTT. It is translated as CASSVATPWGQGSSGNTIYF.

The DNA for the CDR3 is TGTGCCAGCAGCGACCCCCCTGGAAACACCATATATTTT. Translating gives CASSDPPGNTIYF. The chain combines TRBV6-5 with TRBJ1-3; D is unresolved. V gave up 6 bases and J gave up 2 bases, with 8 bases separating them. The germline CDR1 and CDR2 sequences are MNHEY and SVGAGI. CDR3 length equals 13 residues.

The chain has TRBV4-1 and TRBJ1-5; D gene uncertain. V was trimmed by 3 bases and J by 6 bases, leaving 15 bases between them. The CDR3 has 15 amino acids. Per the germline V gene, CDR1 is MGHRA and CDR2 is YSYEKL. CDR3 amino acids: CASSQERSRSQPQHF. In DNA, the CDR3 is TGCGCCAGCAGCCAGGAGAGGAGCCGGAGTCAGCCCCAGCATTTT.

The rearrangement joins TRBV5-1 to TRBJ2-5; D remains unclear. CDR3 length: 12 amino acids. Trimming left V 4 bases short and J 2 bases short, with 6 bases between. Germline loops: CDR1 SGHRS, CDR2 YFSETQ. CDR3 in DNA: TGCGCCAGCAGCCAACCGCAAGAGACCCAGTACTTC. This translates into CASSQPQETQYF. Based on the CDR3 plus reference TRBV5-1 and TRBJ2-5, the full variable domain is KAGVTQTPRYLIKTRGQQVTLSCSPISGHRSVSWYQQTPGQGLQFLFEYFSETQRNKGNFPGRFSGRQFSNSRSEMNVSTLELGDSALYLCASSQPQETQYFGPGTRLLVL.

The chain is built from TRBV5-1 and TRBJ1-1, with no clear D. Germline V gene sequence: CDR1 SGHRS, CDR2 YFSETQ. The CDR3 has 12 residues. The V end was cut by 1 base, the J end by 6 bases, with 7 bases between. Written as DNA, the CDR3 is TGCGCCAGCAGCTTGCCGGGAGCTGAAGCTTTCTTT. Translated, it gives CASSLPGAEAFF.

The chain uses TRBV5-6 and TRBJ1-3; D may be TRBD1 (6 bases). Germline V lookup: CDR1 SGHDT, CDR2 YYEEEE. There are 16 residues in the CDR3. Deletions cut 1 base from V and 0 bases from J, with 11 bases between. CDR3 nucleotides: TGTGCCAGCAGCTTGTTTGACAGGCCCTCTGGAAACACCATATATTTT. Protein: CASSLFDRPSGNTIYF.

This chain uses TRBV11-2 with TRBJ2-6; a weak D match, TRBD2 (5 bases). V lost 3 bases to trimming and J lost 0 bases, with 6 bases between them. The germline V gene encodes CDR1 SGHAT and CDR2 FQNNGV. This CDR3 contains 15 residues. The CDR3 loop reads CASSFGSSGANVLTF. The CDR3 DNA sequence: TGTGCCAGCAGCTTTGGGAGCTCTGGGGCCAACGTCCTGACTTTC. Supplemented by reference TRBV11-2 and TRBJ2-6, the full variable domain reads EAGVAQSPRYKIIEKRQSVAFWCNPISGHATLYWYQQILGQGPKLLIQFQNNGVVDDSQLPKDRFSAERLKGVDSTLKIQPAKLEDSAVYLCASSFGSSGANVLTFGAGSRLTVL.

V usage is TRBV7-8 and J usage is TRBJ1-2; D gene uncertain. CDR1 is SGHVS and CDR2 is FQNEAQ in the germline V gene. Trimming cost V 5 bases and J 10 bases, with 17 bases left between them. This CDR3 has 13 residues. As DNA, the CDR3 is TGTGCCAGCAGCCCTGGTACCACCATCTCCTACACCTTC. It translates to CASSPGTTISYTF.

This clone was seen only a few times. The genes are TRBV7-9 and TRBJ2-7; possible D gene TRBD1, 5 bases. The CDR3 sequence is 15 residues long. The germline CDR1 and CDR2 sequences are SEHNR and FQNEAQ (reference sequence). Trimming shortened V by 1 base and J by 5 bases, and 15 bases separated the two germline ends. CDR3 in amino acids: CASSLGGWSRNEQYF. The CDR3 bases are TGTGCCAGCAGCTTAGGGGGCTGGAGTAGAAACGAGCAGTACTTC.

A word on this clone: Other DNA sequences from this sample encode an identical CDR3 as well. The chain is built from TRBV3-1 (or the pseudogene TRBV3-2) and TRBJ2-2; D possibly uses TRBD1 or TRBD2 (5 bases each). Germline loops: CDR1 LGHDT, CDR2 YNNKEL (reference sequence). The CDR3 sequence is 15 residues long. V lost 1 base and J 1 base, leaving 7 bases between the germline ends. CDR3 coding DNA: TGTGCCAGCAGCCAAGGGGGGAGGAACACCGGGGAGCTGTTTTTT. This encodes CASSQGGRNTGELFF.